Below, 5 T cell receptor beta chains from the same sample are listed, as sequenced in a study of T-cell memory formation after mild COVID-19. TCRdb re-called the 5' RACE reads through MiXCR, storing one row per CDR3 protein. The sample records 450,000 to 700,000 distinct CDR3 sequences, approximately 19% being singletons. Sequencing was performed on PBMCs or a T cell subset sorted from them (not recorded which). These receptors were collected from an adult woman who had mild COVID-19 (a few samples of this study predate the infection). Cell type and time point are not known.

This clonotype was picked up a small number of times. The CDR3 region is CASSVYQGDEQFF. The DNA for the CDR3 is TGTGCCAGCAGCGTATACCAGGGAGACGAGCAGTTCTTC. This chain connects TRBV9 to TRBJ2-1, with D perhaps given as TRBD1 or TRBD2 (5 bases each). Germline CDR1 SGDLS, CDR2 YYNGEE. Deletions cut 1 base from V and 10 bases from J, with 12 bases between. CDR3 length: 13 residues.

The chain recombines TRBV6-6 with TRBJ2-1; weak D call: TRBD2 (5 bases). The CDR3 extends over 16 amino acids. Trimming removed 4 bases at V and 0 bases at J, with 13 bases between. Germline lookup yields CDR1 MNHNY and CDR2 SVGAGI (reference sequence). The CDR3 is CASSSSSSGSYNEQFF. CDR3 nucleotide sequence: TGTGCCAGCAGTTCGTCTAGCTCGGGCTCCTACAATGAGCAGTTCTTC.

The DNA for the CDR3 is TGCAGCGTTGATACTGGAAAAAGGAATGAGCAGTTCTTC. Its protein is CSVDTGKRNEQFF. The chain has TRBV29-1 and TRBJ2-1; D call uncertain. CDR1 and CDR2 from the germline V gene are SQVTM and ANQGSEA. V was pared by 3 bases and J by 7 bases, with 13 bases between. This CDR3 region has 13 residues.

The chain couples TRBV7-2 to TRBJ2-5; 8 bases are a match to TRBD2. From germline, CDR1 is SGHTA and CDR2 FQGNSA. CDR3 length equals 14 residues. Unmatched junction bases numbered 6, after V lost 5 bases and J lost 4 bases. The CDR3 spells CASSPGLVTETQYF. The CDR3, as DNA: TGTGCCAGCAGCCCGGGACTAGTGACAGAGACCCAGTACTTC.

This clonotype appeared many times. V is TRBV7-2 and J is TRBJ2-7, with D perhaps matching TRBD1 (6 bases). V lost 5 bases and J 4 bases, leaving 15 bases between the germline ends. This CDR3 has 14 amino acids. Germline V gene data show CDR1 as SGHTA and CDR2 as FQGNSA. For the CDR3, the DNA is TGTGCCAGCAGCCATAAGACAGGCATGTACGAGCAGTACTTC. Protein: CASSHKTGMYEQYF.